This TCR beta chain comes out of a study of OX40 agonist ivuxolimab in advanced cancers. Generated by immunoSEQ multiplex PCR, the TCRdb table keeps only in-frame clones and is missing some. The table records some 150,000 clones, just over 90% of them present only once. J gave up 2 bases and V 1 base, and 9 bases lay outside the gene matches. CDR1 is SGHAT, CDR2 FQDESV, per germline (reference sequence). This CDR3 region has 17 residues. This chain uses TRBV11-1 with TRBJ2-7; 9 bases align to TRBD1. The input for sequencing was CD4+ or CD8+ T cells sorted from blood, taken in a trial of the OX40 agonist ivuxolimab. This receptor was obtained from an adult with an advanced solid tumor such as melanoma, head and neck, liver or kidney cancer. CDR3 sequence: CASSLVMGTGIPYEQYF. The CDR3 region has the DNA TGTGCCAGCAGCTTAGTAATGGGGACAGGGATCCCCTACGAGCAGTACTTC.